The rows below give T cell receptor beta chains drawn from one sample of a study of cytomegalovirus exposure and HLA in healthy donors. TCRdb's copy holds only in-frame clones and misses some; the assay was immunoSEQ multiplex PCR. This sample has some 99,000 clones, with under 90% found just once. The specimen was PBMCs. The receptors derive from a woman younger than 45 in good health and CMV-seronegative. CDR3s include the opening cysteine and the closing phenylalanine or tryptophan. The order of the fields is D gene, J gene, V gene, clone size, CDR3 DNA, CDR3 protein. D genes are given only for firm matches. Only some rows state a clone size, as once, few, many or a class for expanded clones.

D: TRBD1; J: TRBJ1-1; V: TRBV29-1; size: .; DNA: TGCAGCGTTGGGGACAGGCTGAACACTGAAGCTTTCTTT; CDR3: CSVGDRLNTEAFF
D: .; J: TRBJ2-1; V: TRBV21-1; size: .; DNA: TGTGCCAGCAGCAAATCGGCGTCAGCCGGGAATGAGCAGTTCTTC; CDR3: CASSKSASAGNEQFF
D: .; J: TRBJ2-7; V: TRBV25-1; size: .; DNA: TGTGCCAGCAGTGAGCTAGCAGCCTCCTACGAGCAGTACTTC; CDR3: CASSELAASYEQYF
D: .; J: TRBJ2-7; V: TRBV12-5; size: .; DNA: TGTGCTAGTGTTCTGGACAGTCACTACGAGCAGTACTTC; CDR3: CASVLDSHYEQYF
D: .; J: TRBJ1-5; V: TRBV19; size: .; DNA: TGTGCCAGTAGTAGGGTCGAGGGAAGGTACGACCAGCCCCAGCATTTT; CDR3: CASSRVEGRYDQPQHF
D: .; J: TRBJ1-1; V: TRBV11-2; size: once; DNA: TGTGCCAGCAGCTTAGGGCATGTAGTCGACTTAGCTTTCTTT; CDR3: CASSLGHVVDLAFF
D: .; J: TRBJ2-7; V: TRBV9; size: .; DNA: TGTGCCAGCAGCGTAGAGTGGGGGCGAGACTACGAGCAGTACTTC; CDR3: CASSVEWGRDYEQYF
D: .; J: TRBJ2-7; V: TRBV12-5; size: .; DNA: TGTGCTAGTGGTCCCCACGACAGGTACGAGCAGTACTTC; CDR3: CASGPHDRYEQYF
D: TRBD1; J: TRBJ1-5; V: TRBV7-2; size: once; DNA: TGTGCCAGCAGCTCTCAGGGGGCGGGGCAGCCCCAGCATTTT; CDR3: CASSSQGAGQPQHF
D: .; J: TRBJ1-5; V: TRBV5-6; size: .; DNA: TGTGCCAGCAGTTATTCCAATCAGCCCCAGCATTTT; CDR3: CASSYSNQPQHF
D: TRBD1; J: TRBJ1-6; V: TRBV6-5; size: few; DNA: TGTGCCAGCAGTTACGGGGACAGAGATAATTCACCCCTCCACTTT; CDR3: CASSYGDRDNSPLHF
D: TRBD1; J: TRBJ2-1; V: TRBV6-5; size: .; DNA: TGTGCCAGCAGAACAAGACAGGGCCGGGATGAGCAGTTCTTC; CDR3: CASRTRQGRDEQFF
D: TRBD2; J: TRBJ2-7; V: TRBV6-6; size: .; DNA: TGTGCCAGCAATCTACTAGCGGGAGTCAACGAGCAGTACTTC; CDR3: CASNLLAGVNEQYF
D: TRBD1; J: TRBJ2-7; V: TRBV29-1; size: .; DNA: TGCAGCGTTGACGTCCAGGGGGCGCAGTACTTC; CDR3: CSVDVQGAQYF
D: TRBD2; J: TRBJ2-1; V: TRBV19; size: few; DNA: TGTGCCAGTACTCGGGAGGGCTTTTTGGGATACAATGAGCAGTTCTTC; CDR3: CASTREGFLGYNEQFF
D: TRBD1; J: TRBJ1-1; V: TRBV7-9; size: .; DNA: TGTGCCAGCAGCTACAGGGGCACTGAAGCTTTCTTT; CDR3: CASSYRGTEAFF
D: .; J: TRBJ2-1; V: TRBV11-3; size: .; DNA: TGTGCCAGCAGCTTAGTGTCCGGGAGTGCCTCCTACAATGAGCAGTTCTTC; CDR3: CASSLVSGSASYNEQFF
D: TRBD2; J: TRBJ2-7; V: TRBV19; size: .; DNA: TGTGCCAGTAGTAGCGGGACTAGCGGGTTATACGAGCAGTACTTC; CDR3: CASSSGTSGLYEQYF
D: TRBD1; J: TRBJ2-7; V: TRBV4-3; size: .; DNA: TGCGCCAGCAGCGCAACGACAGGGTCCTACGAGCAGTACTTC; CDR3: CASSATTGSYEQYF
D: TRBD1; J: TRBJ1-4; V: TRBV27; size: .; DNA: TGTGCCAGCCGAACCACGGACAGGGCTAATGAAAAACTGTTTTTT; CDR3: CASRTTDRANEKLFF
D: .; J: TRBJ1-2; V: TRBV20-1; size: once; DNA: TGCAGTGCACTCCGGGGGGGCGGCTACACCTTC; CDR3: CSALRGGGYTF
D: TRBD2; J: TRBJ2-3; V: TRBV19; size: .; DNA: TGTGCCAGTAGTATGGCAAGCGGGAGCCTAACAGATACGCAGTATTTT; CDR3: CASSMASGSLTDTQYF
D: .; J: TRBJ1-2; V: TRBV2; size: .; DNA: TGTGCCATAGCCGGGACATCCAATGGCTACACCTTC; CDR3: CAIAGTSNGYTF
D: .; J: TRBJ2-2; V: TRBV7-9; size: .; DNA: TGTGCCAGCAGCTTAGAAAGCGGGCCAGCCGGGGAGCTGTTTTTT; CDR3: CASSLESGPAGELFF
D: TRBD2; J: TRBJ2-3; V: TRBV4-1; size: .; DNA: TGCGCCAGCAGCCATTTTGATGATGTGGCGGGAGGAGGGGGCACAGATACGCAGTATTTT; CDR3: CASSHFDDVAGGGGTDTQYF
D: .; J: TRBJ1-3; V: TRBV9; size: few; DNA: TGTGCCAGCAGCGGAACAGGGAACTCTGGAAACACCATATATTTT; CDR3: CASSGTGNSGNTIYF
D: TRBD1; J: TRBJ2-3; V: TRBV29-1; size: .; DNA: TGCAGCGTTGACTCGACAGGGTCTAGCACAGATACGCAGTATTTT; CDR3: CSVDSTGSSTDTQYF
D: .; J: TRBJ2-5; V: TRBV6-5; size: .; DNA: TGTGCCAGCAAAGGGGATTTGTACCAAGAGACCCAGTACTTC; CDR3: CASKGDLYQETQYF
D: .; J: TRBJ2-7; V: TRBV7-2; size: .; DNA: TGTGCCAGCAGCTTAGGTGGTAGTGGCTACGAGCAGTACTTC; CDR3: CASSLGGSGYEQYF
D: TRBD2; J: TRBJ2-1; V: TRBV27; size: .; DNA: TGTGCCAGCAGTTTCCGACTAGCGACTAACAATGAGCAGTTCTTC; CDR3: CASSFRLATNNEQFF
D: .; J: TRBJ1-5; V: TRBV7-2; size: .; DNA: TGTGCCAGCAGCTTAGCGTATCAGGGTGGCAATCAGCCCCAGCATTTT; CDR3: CASSLAYQGGNQPQHF
D: TRBD2; J: TRBJ2-1; V: TRBV9; size: .; DNA: TGTGCCAGCAGCGTAAGCGGGGATGAGCAGTTCTTC; CDR3: CASSVSGDEQFF
D: .; J: TRBJ2-1; V: TRBV7-2; size: few; DNA: TGTGCCAGCAGCTTATTGGAGGAGGTCTACAATGAGCAGTTCTTC; CDR3: CASSLLEEVYNEQFF
D: .; J: TRBJ2-3; V: TRBV4-1; size: few; DNA: TGCGCCAGCAGCCAACCTACTAGTGCAGCAGCAGATACGCAGTATTTT; CDR3: CASSQPTSAAADTQYF
D: TRBD2; J: TRBJ2-7; V: TRBV4-3; size: once; DNA: TGCGCCAGCAGCCCCACTAGCGCCTACTACGAGCAGTACTTC; CDR3: CASSPTSAYYEQYF
D: .; J: TRBJ2-7; V: TRBV7-6; size: .; DNA: TGTGCCAGCAGCTTGGAGCGGCGCCCCTTCTACGAGCAGTACTTC; CDR3: CASSLERRPFYEQYF
D: TRBD1; J: TRBJ1-5; V: TRBV10-3; size: .; DNA: TGTGCCATAAGCGACAGGGAACAGCCCCAGCATTTT; CDR3: CAISDREQPQHF
D: .; J: TRBJ2-7; V: TRBV12-5; size: .; DNA: TGTGCTAGTGGTTTGGGCCTAGCCTACGAGCAGTACTTC; CDR3: CASGLGLAYEQYF
D: .; J: TRBJ2-2; V: TRBV29-1; size: .; DNA: TGCAGCGTCGACTTCCCTCAGGGGACCGGGGAGCTGTTTTTT; CDR3: CSVDFPQGTGELFF
D: .; J: TRBJ2-3; V: TRBV6-1; size: .; DNA: TGTGCCAGCCATAAGACCAGGGGTAGCGCAGATACGCAGTATTTT; CDR3: CASHKTRGSADTQYF
D: TRBD1; J: TRBJ1-2; V: TRBV19; size: .; DNA: TGTGCCAGTAGTGCGGGGGCAGGGGGCGAAACTAACTATGGCTACACCTTC; CDR3: CASSAGAGGETNYGYTF
D: .; J: TRBJ1-1; V: TRBV14; size: .; DNA: TGTGCCAGCAGCCAAGCGTCAGGTCCTGAAGCTTTCTTT; CDR3: CASSQASGPEAFF
D: TRBD2; J: TRBJ2-3; V: TRBV27; size: once; DNA: TGTGCCAGCAGTTTCGGGGGGACCACAGATACGCAGTATTTT; CDR3: CASSFGGTTDTQYF
D: .; J: TRBJ1-3; V: TRBV6-5; size: .; DNA: TGTGCCAGCAGTTTGAACTCAGGTTCTGGAAACACCATATATTTT; CDR3: CASSLNSGSGNTIYF
D: .; J: TRBJ2-7; V: TRBV5-1; size: .; DNA: TGCGCCAGCAGCTTGAACAGAGATCCCTCCTACGAGCAGTACTTC; CDR3: CASSLNRDPSYEQYF
D: .; J: TRBJ2-1; V: TRBV19; size: .; DNA: TGTGCCAGTAGTATAGATCGGCTGGGAGCAAGGTTCTTC; CDR3: CASSIDRLGARFF
D: TRBD1; J: TRBJ1-1; V: TRBV19; size: .; DNA: TGTGCCAGTAGAACGGGACAGACGAACACTGAAGCTTTCTTT; CDR3: CASRTGQTNTEAFF
D: TRBD1; J: TRBJ1-3; V: TRBV28; size: .; DNA: TGTGCCAGCAGTTCACCGGGACAGGGAGACGGAAACACCATATATTTT; CDR3: CASSSPGQGDGNTIYF
D: TRBD2; J: TRBJ2-1; V: TRBV5-8; size: .; DNA: TGTGCCAGCAGCTTGGTCACTAGCGGGCTGAATGAGCAGTTCTTC; CDR3: CASSLVTSGLNEQFF
D: TRBD1; J: TRBJ2-5; V: TRBV10-3; size: .; DNA: TGTGCCATACAGGGGGCGGGAGAGACCCAGTACTTC; CDR3: CAIQGAGETQYF
D: TRBD1; J: TRBJ2-7; V: TRBV7-2; size: .; DNA: TGTGCCAGCGGAATCTCGACAGGGGGCCATGACGAGCAGTACTTC; CDR3: CASGISTGGHDEQYF
D: TRBD2; J: TRBJ2-3; V: TRBV6-5; size: .; DNA: TGTGCCAGCAGTTACGGCAAGCGGGGCCCGGGGTATACGCAGTATTTT; CDR3: CASSYGKRGPGYTQYF
D: TRBD2; J: TRBJ2-7; V: TRBV4-2; size: .; DNA: TGTGCCAGCAGCCAAGATACTAGCGGGAGCGACGAGCAGTACTTC; CDR3: CASSQDTSGSDEQYF